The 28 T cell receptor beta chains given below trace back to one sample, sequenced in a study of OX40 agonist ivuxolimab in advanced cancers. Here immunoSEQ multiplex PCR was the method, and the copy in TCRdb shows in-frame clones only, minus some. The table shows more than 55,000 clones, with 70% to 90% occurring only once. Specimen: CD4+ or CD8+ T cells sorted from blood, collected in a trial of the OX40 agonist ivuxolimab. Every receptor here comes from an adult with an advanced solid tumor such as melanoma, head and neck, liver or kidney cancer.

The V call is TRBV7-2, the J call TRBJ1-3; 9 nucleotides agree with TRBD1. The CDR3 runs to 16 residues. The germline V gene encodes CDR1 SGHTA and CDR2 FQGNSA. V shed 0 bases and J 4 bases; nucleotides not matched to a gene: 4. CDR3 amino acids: CASSLAGTGLGNTIYF. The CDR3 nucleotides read TGTGCCAGCAGCTTAGCCGGGACAGGGCTGGGAAACACCATATATTTT.

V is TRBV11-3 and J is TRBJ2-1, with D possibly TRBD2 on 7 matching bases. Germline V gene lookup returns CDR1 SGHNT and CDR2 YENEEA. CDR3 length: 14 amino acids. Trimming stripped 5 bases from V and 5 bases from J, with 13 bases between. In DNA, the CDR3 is TGTGCCAGCAGCCTGGGGAGGGGGAACAATGAGCAGTTCTTC. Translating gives CASSLGRGNNEQFF.

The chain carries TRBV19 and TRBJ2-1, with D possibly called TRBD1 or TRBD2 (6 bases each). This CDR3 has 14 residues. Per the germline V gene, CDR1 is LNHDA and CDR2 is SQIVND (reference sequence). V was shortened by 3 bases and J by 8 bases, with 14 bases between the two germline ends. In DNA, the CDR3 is TGTGCCAGTAGTATGGGGGGCCCAGTCGATGAGCAGTTCTTC. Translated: CASSMGGPVDEQFF.

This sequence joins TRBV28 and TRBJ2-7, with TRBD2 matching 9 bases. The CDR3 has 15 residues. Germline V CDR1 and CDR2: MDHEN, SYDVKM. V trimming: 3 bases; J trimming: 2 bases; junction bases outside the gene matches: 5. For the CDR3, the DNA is TGTGCCAGCAGTTTCTCAGCGGGGGGCCCCTACGAGCAGTACTTC. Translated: CASSFSAGGPYEQYF.

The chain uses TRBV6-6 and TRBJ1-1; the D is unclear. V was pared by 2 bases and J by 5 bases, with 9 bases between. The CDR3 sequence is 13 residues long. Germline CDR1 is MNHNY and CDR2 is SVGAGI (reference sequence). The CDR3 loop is CASSYDPGTEAFF. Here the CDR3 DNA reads TGTGCCAGCAGTTACGACCCGGGGACTGAAGCTTTCTTT.

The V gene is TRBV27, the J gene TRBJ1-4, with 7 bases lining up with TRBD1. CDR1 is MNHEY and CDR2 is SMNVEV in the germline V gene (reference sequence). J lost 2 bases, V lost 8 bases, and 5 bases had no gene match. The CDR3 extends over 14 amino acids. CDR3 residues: CASGPGQTNEKLFF. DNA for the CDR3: TGTGCCAGCGGACCGGGACAGACTAATGAAAAACTGTTTTTT.

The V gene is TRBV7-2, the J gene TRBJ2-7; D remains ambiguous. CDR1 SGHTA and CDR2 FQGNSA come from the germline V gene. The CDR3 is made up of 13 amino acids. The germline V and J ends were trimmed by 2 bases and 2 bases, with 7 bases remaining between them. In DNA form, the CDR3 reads TGTGCCAGCAGCTTACTTTTACCCTACGAGCAGTACTTC. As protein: CASSLLLPYEQYF.

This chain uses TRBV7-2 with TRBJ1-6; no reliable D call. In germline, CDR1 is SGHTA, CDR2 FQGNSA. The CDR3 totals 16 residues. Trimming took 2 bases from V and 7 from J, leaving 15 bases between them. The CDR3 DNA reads TGTGCCAGCAGCTTACTAAGGCCAGCCACCAATTCACCCCTCCACTTT. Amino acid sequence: CASSLLRPATNSPLHF.

CDR3 nucleotides: TGTGCCTCCCGGGGAGGAGACGAAGCTTTCTTT. This translates into CASRGGDEAFF. The chain has TRBV5-4 and TRBJ1-1; D not resolved. The germline V and J ends were trimmed by 10 bases and 8 bases, with 15 bases remaining between them. Germline CDR1 is SGHNT and CDR2 is YYREEE (reference sequence). The CDR3 has 11 amino acids.

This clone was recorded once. The CDR3 sequence: CASSRADEQFF. DNA of the CDR3: TGTGCCAGCAGCCGGGCGGATGAGCAGTTCTTC. The rearrangement links TRBV7-9 to TRBJ2-1; D ambiguous. CDR3 length: 11 amino acids. The V gene's germline CDR1 is SEHNR and CDR2 FQNEAQ (reference sequence). Trimming removed 5 bases from V and 8 bases from J, with 7 bases in between.

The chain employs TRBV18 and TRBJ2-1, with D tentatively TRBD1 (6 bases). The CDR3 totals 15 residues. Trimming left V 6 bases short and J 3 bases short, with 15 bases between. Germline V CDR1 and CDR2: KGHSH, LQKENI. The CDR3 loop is CASSQEGDDYNEQFF. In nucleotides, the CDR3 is TGTGCCAGCTCGCAAGAGGGGGACGACTACAATGAGCAGTTCTTC.

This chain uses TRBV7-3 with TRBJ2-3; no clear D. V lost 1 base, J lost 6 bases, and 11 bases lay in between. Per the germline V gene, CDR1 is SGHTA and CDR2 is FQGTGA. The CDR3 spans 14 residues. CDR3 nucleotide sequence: TGTGCCAGCAGCTTAATCGCACAAGCGGATACGCAGTATTTT. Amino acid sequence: CASSLIAQADTQYF.

This chain's CDR3 is CASSMAQSDTEAFF. In DNA form, the CDR3 reads TGTGCCAGTAGTATGGCTCAGTCGGACACTGAAGCTTTCTTT. The V gene is TRBV19, the J gene TRBJ1-1; D is unresolved. V was clipped by 3 bases and J by 3 bases, with 11 bases between them. The CDR3 is 14 amino acids. The germline V gene encodes CDR1 LNHDA and CDR2 SQIVND (reference sequence).

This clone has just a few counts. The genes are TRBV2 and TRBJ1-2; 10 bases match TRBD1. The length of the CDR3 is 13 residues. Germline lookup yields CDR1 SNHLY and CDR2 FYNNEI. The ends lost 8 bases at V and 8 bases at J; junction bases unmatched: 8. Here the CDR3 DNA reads TGTGCCAGCCGACAGGGGGCAGGCAGGGGCTACACCTTC. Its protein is CASRQGAGRGYTF.

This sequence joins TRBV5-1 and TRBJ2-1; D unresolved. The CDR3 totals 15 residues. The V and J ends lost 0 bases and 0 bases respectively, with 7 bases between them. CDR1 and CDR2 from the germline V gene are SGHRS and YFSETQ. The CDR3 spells CASSLAESSYNEQFF. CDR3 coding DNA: TGCGCCAGCAGCTTGGCCGAGTCCTCCTACAATGAGCAGTTCTTC.

The CDR3: CASSYPDNTEAFF. The CDR3 DNA follows: TGTGCCAGCAGTTACCCGGACAACACTGAAGCTTTCTTT. The chain recombines TRBV6-5 with TRBJ1-1, with no clear D. The germline V gene encodes CDR1 MNHEY and CDR2 SVGAGI. The V end was cut by 2 bases, the J end by 2 bases, with 6 bases between. CDR3 length equals 13 residues.

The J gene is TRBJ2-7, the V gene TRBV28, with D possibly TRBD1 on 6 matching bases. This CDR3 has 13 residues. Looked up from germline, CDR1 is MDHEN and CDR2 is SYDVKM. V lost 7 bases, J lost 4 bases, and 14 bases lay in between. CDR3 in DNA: TGTGCCAGCATCCCGACAGGAAGGTACGAGCAGTACTTC. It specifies CASIPTGRYEQYF.

The CDR3 protein is CASSLSTGSYGYTF. CDR3 bases: TGTGCCAGCAGCCTCTCGACAGGGTCCTATGGCTACACCTTC. The V and J genes are TRBV7-9 and TRBJ1-2; 7 nucleotides agree with TRBD1. V shed 5 bases, J shed 4 bases, and the junction held 7 bases outside the gene matches. Germline V gene sequence: CDR1 SEHNR, CDR2 FQNEAQ (reference sequence). The CDR3 spans 14 residues.

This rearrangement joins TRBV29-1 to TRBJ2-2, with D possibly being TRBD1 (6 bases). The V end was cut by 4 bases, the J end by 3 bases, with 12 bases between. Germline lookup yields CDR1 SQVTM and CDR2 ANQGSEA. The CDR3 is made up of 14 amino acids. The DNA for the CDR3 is TGCAGCGTTGGAAACAGGGTGGACACCGGGGAGCTGTTTTTT. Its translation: CSVGNRVDTGELFF.

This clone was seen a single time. The CDR3 sequence: CASSHGQGNAEAFF. The CDR3 DNA follows: TGTGCCAGCAGTCACGGACAGGGGAATGCTGAAGCTTTCTTT. The chain combines TRBV6-5 with TRBJ1-1; 9 nucleotides agree with TRBD1. Germline trimming cut 5 bases from V and 6 bases from J; bases unmatched to any gene: 7. This CDR3 contains 14 residues. Germline V gives CDR1 MNHEY, CDR2 SVGAGI.

The CDR3 here is CASSSYRGSPLHF. CDR3 nucleotide sequence: TGTGCCAGCAGCTCCTACAGGGGATCACCCCTCCACTTT. The V and J genes are TRBV11-2 and TRBJ1-6, with TRBD1 matching over 7 bases. The CDR3 has 13 residues. The germline gives CDR1 SGHAT, CDR2 FQNNGV. V was clipped by 4 bases and J by 10 bases; unmatched bases: 4.

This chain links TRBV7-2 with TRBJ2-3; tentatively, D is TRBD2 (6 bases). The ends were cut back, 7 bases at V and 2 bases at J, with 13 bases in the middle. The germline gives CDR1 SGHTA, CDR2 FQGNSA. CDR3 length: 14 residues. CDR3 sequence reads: CASIPGLITDTQYF. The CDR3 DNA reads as TGTGCCAGCATCCCGGGACTTATCACAGATACGCAGTATTTT.

The DNA of the CDR3 is TGCGCCAGCTCGAGAGGGACAAGGAACACCGGGGAGCTGTTTTTT. It translates to CASSRGTRNTGELFF. V is TRBV5-1 and J is TRBJ2-2; weak D call: TRBD1 (6 bases). CDR3 size: 15 residues. V was pared by 7 bases and J by 1 base, with 14 bases between. Germline V CDR1 and CDR2: SGHRS, YFSETQ.

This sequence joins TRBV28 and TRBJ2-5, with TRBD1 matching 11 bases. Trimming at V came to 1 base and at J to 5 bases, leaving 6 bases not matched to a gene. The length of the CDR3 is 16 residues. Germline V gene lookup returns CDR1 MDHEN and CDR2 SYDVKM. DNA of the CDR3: TGTGCCAGCAGTTTATCGGGACAGGGGGGACGGGAGACCCAGTACTTC. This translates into CASSLSGQGGRETQYF. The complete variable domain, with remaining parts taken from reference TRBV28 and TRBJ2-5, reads DVKVTQSSRYLVKRTGEKVFLECVQDMDHENMFWYRQDPGLGLRLIYFSYDVKMKEKGDIPEGYSVSREKKERFSLILESASTNQTSMYLCASSLSGQGGRETQYFGPGTRLLVL.

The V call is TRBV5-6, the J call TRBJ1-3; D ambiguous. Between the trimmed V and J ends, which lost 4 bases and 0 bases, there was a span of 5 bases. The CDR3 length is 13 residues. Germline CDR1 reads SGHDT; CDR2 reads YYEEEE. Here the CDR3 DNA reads TGTGCCAGCAGCCTCCCCTCTGGAAACACCATATATTTT. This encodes CASSLPSGNTIYF.

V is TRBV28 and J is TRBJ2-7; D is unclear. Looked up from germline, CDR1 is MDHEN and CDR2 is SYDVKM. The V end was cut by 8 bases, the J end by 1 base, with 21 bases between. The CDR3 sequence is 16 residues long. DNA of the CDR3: TGTGCCAGCCGAGCTTACCGAGGCTGGATTTCCTACGAGCAGTACTTC. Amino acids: CASRAYRGWISYEQYF.

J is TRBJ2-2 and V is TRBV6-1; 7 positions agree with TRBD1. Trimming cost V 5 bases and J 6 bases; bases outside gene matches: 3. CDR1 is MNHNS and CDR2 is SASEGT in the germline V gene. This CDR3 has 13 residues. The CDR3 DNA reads TGTGCCAGCAGTCTTCAGGGGGCCGGGGAGCTGTTTTTT. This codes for CASSLQGAGELFF.

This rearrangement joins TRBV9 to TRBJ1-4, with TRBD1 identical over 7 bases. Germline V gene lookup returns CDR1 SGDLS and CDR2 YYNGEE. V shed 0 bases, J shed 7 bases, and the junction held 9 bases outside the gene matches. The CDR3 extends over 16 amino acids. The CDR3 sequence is CASSVGSGGGGEKLFF. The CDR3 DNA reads TGTGCCAGCAGCGTAGGATCAGGAGGGGGCGGTGAAAAACTGTTTTTT.